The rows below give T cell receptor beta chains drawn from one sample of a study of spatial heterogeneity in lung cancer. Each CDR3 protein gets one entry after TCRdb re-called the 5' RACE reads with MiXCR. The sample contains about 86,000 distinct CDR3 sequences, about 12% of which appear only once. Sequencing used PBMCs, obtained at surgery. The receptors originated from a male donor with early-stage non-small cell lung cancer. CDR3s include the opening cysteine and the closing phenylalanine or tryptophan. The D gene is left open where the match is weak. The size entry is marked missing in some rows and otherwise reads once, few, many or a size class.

CDR3: CASSQPGNTIYF
DNA: TGCGCCAGCAGCCAGCCTGGAAACACCATATATTTT
J: TRBJ1-3
D: NA
size: NA
V: TRBV5-1

CDR3: CAWTPEGIYGYTF
DNA: TGTGCCTGGACCCCTGAGGGGATCTATGGCTACACCTTC
J: TRBJ1-2
D: NA
size: few
V: TRBV30

CDR3: CSASQPAAYEQYF
DNA: TGCAGTGCTAGCCAGCCGGCAGCCTACGAGCAGTACTTC
J: TRBJ2-7
D: NA
size: NA
V: TRBV20-1

CDR3: CSVDHQGGETQYF
DNA: TGCAGCGTGGACCATCAGGGAGGGGAGACCCAGTACTTC
J: TRBJ2-5
D: TRBD2
size: few
V: TRBV29-1

CDR3: CAWSVRQTAVGNTIYF
DNA: TGTGCCTGGAGTGTACGACAGACCGCCGTTGGAAACACCATATATTTT
J: TRBJ1-3
D: NA
size: few
V: TRBV30

CDR3: CAWSVMGANVLTF
DNA: TGTGCCTGGAGTGTAATGGGGGCCAACGTCCTGACTTTC
J: TRBJ2-6
D: NA
size: NA
V: TRBV30

CDR3: CASSALGGQGGGETQYF
DNA: TGTGCCAGCAGCGCCCTGGGGGGGCAGGGAGGAGGAGAGACCCAGTACTTC
J: TRBJ2-5
D: NA
size: NA
V: TRBV7-7

CDR3: CASSVVRTGNTGELFF
DNA: TGTGCCAGCAGCGTAGTAAGGACAGGGAACACCGGGGAGCTGTTTTTT
J: TRBJ2-2
D: TRBD1
size: NA
V: TRBV9

CDR3: CASSRDRPQGGANVLTF
DNA: TGTGCCAGCAGTCGCGACAGGCCCCAGGGAGGGGCCAACGTCCTGACTTTC
J: TRBJ2-6
D: NA
size: few
V: TRBV6-6

CDR3: CASSSVYRDRVGEQYF
DNA: TGTGCCAGCAGCTCAGTATACCGGGACAGGGTCGGCGAGCAGTACTTC
J: TRBJ2-7
D: TRBD1
size: NA
V: TRBV5-6

CDR3: CATSRVGFMNTEAFF
DNA: TGTGCCACCAGCAGAGTGGGTTTCATGAACACTGAAGCTTTCTTT
J: TRBJ1-1
D: NA
size: many
V: TRBV15

CDR3: CASGHSWDTEAFF
DNA: TGTGCCAGTGGACATTCATGGGACACTGAAGCTTTCTTT
J: TRBJ1-1
D: NA
size: many
V: TRBV11-3

CDR3: CASTPGLEAGELFF
DNA: TGTGCCAGCACCCCGGGACTAGAGGCCGGGGAGCTGTTTTTT
J: TRBJ2-2
D: TRBD2
size: few
V: TRBV6-5

CDR3: CASSRFPNTGELFF
DNA: TGTGCCAGCAGTAGATTCCCGAACACCGGGGAGCTGTTTTTT
J: TRBJ2-2
D: NA
size: NA
V: TRBV6-4

CDR3: CASSLLPSATGELFF
DNA: TGTGCCAGCAGCTTGTTACCTAGCGCGACCGGGGAGCTGTTTTTT
J: TRBJ2-2
D: NA
size: few
V: TRBV7-9

CDR3: CAWSPGRHTGELFF
DNA: TGTGCCTGGAGTCCCGGGAGGCACACCGGGGAGCTGTTTTTT
J: TRBJ2-2
D: TRBD2
size: NA
V: TRBV30

CDR3: CASSPQGAPGYTF
DNA: TGTGCCAGCAGCCCCCAGGGGGCGCCGGGCTACACCTTC
J: TRBJ1-2
D: TRBD1
size: few
V: TRBV13

CDR3: CASSGFHGGAGELFF
DNA: TGCGCCAGCAGCGGTTTCCACGGGGGGGCCGGGGAGCTGTTTTTT
J: TRBJ2-2
D: TRBD2
size: few
V: TRBV4-1

CDR3: CASSPGLATDTQYF
DNA: TGTGCCAGCAGCCCGGGACTAGCGACAGATACGCAGTATTTT
J: TRBJ2-3
D: TRBD2
size: NA
V: TRBV11-2

CDR3: CASSEAGGGYYAFF
DNA: TGTGCCAGCAGTGAAGCTGGAGGAGGGTACTATGCTTTCTTT
J: TRBJ1-1
D: NA
size: NA
V: TRBV6-1

CDR3: CASSPPDKNTGELFF
DNA: TGTGCCAGTAGTCCCCCAGACAAGAACACCGGGGAGCTGTTTTTT
J: TRBJ2-2
D: NA
size: few
V: TRBV19

CDR3: CASSTRDAHSGANVLTF
DNA: TGTGCCAGCAGCACTCGGGACGCTCACTCTGGGGCCAACGTCCTGACTTTC
J: TRBJ2-6
D: NA
size: NA
V: TRBV21-1

CDR3: CAWSLNTGELFF
DNA: TGTGCCTGGAGTCTTAACACCGGGGAGCTGTTTTTT
J: TRBJ2-2
D: NA
size: few
V: TRBV30

CDR3: CAISSRGGQHFSAKNIQYF
DNA: TGTGCCATCAGTTCGAGAGGGGGCCAGCATTTCTCAGCCAAAAACATTCAGTACTTC
J: TRBJ2-4
D: NA
size: once
V: TRBV21-1

CDR3: CATMGADGGDEQFF
DNA: TGTGCCACTATGGGGGCTGACGGGGGCGATGAGCAGTTCTTC
J: TRBJ2-1
D: NA
size: many
V: TRBV24-1

CDR3: CASSFYELAIGELFF
DNA: TGCGCCAGCAGCTTCTACGAACTAGCGATCGGGGAGCTGTTTTTT
J: TRBJ2-2
D: TRBD2
size: few
V: TRBV5-1

CDR3: CSAGETTNEKLFF
DNA: TGCAGCGCCGGAGAAACAACTAATGAAAAACTGTTTTTT
J: TRBJ1-4
D: NA
size: many
V: TRBV29-1

CDR3: CASSSGIYTDTQYF
DNA: TGTGCCAGCAGCTCCGGGATCTACACAGATACGCAGTATTTT
J: TRBJ2-3
D: NA
size: NA
V: TRBV5-4

CDR3: CAWSKGLGEQYF
DNA: TGTGCCTGGAGCAAGGGACTCGGCGAGCAGTACTTC
J: TRBJ2-7
D: NA
size: few
V: TRBV30